Listed here are 22 T cell receptor beta chains from one sample, sequenced in a study of shared clonotypes between healthy human individuals (dated by TCRdb to 2019 to 2021). Library prep was done by the immunoSEQ multiplex PCR assay. The table was pulled from immuneACCESS by TCRdb, which kept in-frame rearrangements only. Such tables lose some clones; where checked, under half of the loss comes from unresolved V genes, and the rest has no known cause. This sample comprises about 1.5 million clones, about 98% of them detected only once. Roughly 0.4% of the sample is in the top ten clones. Sequenced material: naive CD4+ T cells sorted from blood. Explained via the paper, the cell subset or site label denotes: CD45RA+ positively selected. The receptors derive from a man aged 30-40 years in good health.

This chain links TRBV9 with TRBJ2-1, with TRBD1 matching over 8 bases. The CDR3 totals 16 residues. Germline V gene lookup returns CDR1 SGDLS and CDR2 YYNGEE. After removal of 4 bases from V and 8 bases from J, the junction contained 14 bases not matched to a gene. CDR3 DNA sequence: TGTGCCAGCAGCCCGAGAGGTCAGGGGGCGGGGCATGAGCAGTTCTTC. Encoded protein: CASSPRGQGAGHEQFF.

The chain uses TRBV7-9 and TRBJ2-3; D uncertain. Germline V gives CDR1 SEHNR, CDR2 FQNEAQ (reference sequence). Trimming left V 3 bases short and J 0 bases short, with 7 bases between. The CDR3 has 14 amino acids. CDR3 nucleotide sequence: TGTGCCAGCAGCTTCCGATCTAGCACAGATACGCAGTATTTT. As protein: CASSFRSSTDTQYF.

This clone was counted a few times. This chain connects TRBV19 to TRBJ1-5, with D possibly TRBD1 on 5 matching bases. CDR3 size: 17 residues. Germline-derived CDR1 and CDR2 are LNHDA and SQIVND (reference sequence). Trimming took 3 bases from V and 1 from J, leaving 16 bases between them. The CDR3 protein is CASSIGRGGGSNQPQHF. CDR3 sequence (DNA): TGTGCCAGTAGTATCGGAAGGGGTGGTGGCAGCAATCAGCCCCAGCATTTT.

In its sample, this clone was seen once. The J gene is TRBJ2-7, the V gene TRBV2, with a tentative D call TRBD2 (6 bases). CDR1 SNHLY and CDR2 FYNNEI come from the germline V gene. The CDR3 is 16 amino acids. V was clipped by 3 bases and J by 6 bases, with 21 bases between them. Here the CDR3 reads CASSELGRGSGSEQYF. The CDR3 DNA sequence: TGTGCCAGCAGTGAGCTTGGGCGGGGCTCAGGGTCCGAGCAGTACTTC. The whole variable domain, filled in from reference TRBV2 and TRBJ2-7, reads EPEVTQTPSHQVTQMGQEVILRCVPISNHLYFYWYRQILGQKVEFLVSFYNNEISEKSEIFDDQFSVERPDGSNFTLKIRSTKLEDSAMYFCASSELGRGSGSEQYFGPGTRLTVT.

V is TRBV4-1 and J is TRBJ2-7; 8 bases fit TRBD2. The CDR3 has 17 amino acids. V trimming: 4 bases; J trimming: 1 base; junction bases outside the gene matches: 12. The V gene's germline CDR1 is MGHRA and CDR2 YSYEKL. In nucleotides, the CDR3 is TGCGCCAGCAGCCCCCGGGGGGGAGCGGGAGTTTCCTACGAGCAGTACTTC. This sequence encodes CASSPRGGAGVSYEQYF.

This clone was counted once. The rearrangement uses TRBV5-4 and TRBJ2-1; TRBD2 agrees at 12 bases. The CDR3 consists of 18 residues. J was trimmed by 7 bases and V by 6 bases; bases with no gene match: 17. The germline CDR1 and CDR2 sequences are SGHNT and YYREEE (reference sequence). The CDR3 reads CASIQGGLAGFLKNEQFF. The CDR3 DNA reads as TGTGCCAGCATCCAGGGGGGACTAGCGGGCTTCTTAAAAAATGAGCAGTTCTTC. Full variable domain (outside the CDR3, taken from reference TRBV5-4 and TRBJ2-1): ETGVTQSPTHLIKTRGQQVTLRCSSQSGHNTVSWYQQALGQGPQFIFQYYREEENGRGNFPPRFSGLQFPNYSSELNVNALELDDSALYLCASIQGGLAGFLKNEQFFGPGTRLTVL.

V and J are TRBV2 and TRBJ2-4, with 9 bases aligning to TRBD1. The V segment lost 8 bases and the J segment 0 bases; nucleotides outside the gene matches: 5. CDR3 size: 15 residues. Germline CDR1 reads SNHLY; CDR2 reads FYNNEI. CDR3 nucleotides: TGTGCCAGCCGTACAGGGGGCCTAGCCAAAAACATTCAGTACTTC. The encoded protein is CASRTGGLAKNIQYF.

The chain has TRBV7-8 and TRBJ2-1, with TRBD2 identical over 8 bases. CDR3 length equals 16 residues. The germline V gene encodes CDR1 SGHVS and CDR2 FQNEAQ. V was clipped by 2 bases and J by 6 bases; unmatched bases: 9. DNA of the CDR3: TGTGCCAGCAGCTTATATGCCGGGACTAGAAGCAATGAGCAGTTCTTC. Translation: CASSLYAGTRSNEQFF.

This clone came up once. The chain uses TRBV6-5 and TRBJ2-1; no clear D. The CDR3 extends over 11 amino acids. The germline CDR1 and CDR2 sequences are MNHEY and SVGAGI. The germline V and J ends were trimmed by 8 bases and 3 bases, with 5 bases remaining between them. CDR3 in amino acids: CASRIYNEQFF. CDR3 bases: TGTGCCAGCCGTATCTACAATGAGCAGTTCTTC.

V and J are TRBV28 and TRBJ2-1; TRBD2 matches 7 bases. Trimming at V came to 2 bases and at J to 3 bases, leaving 10 bases not matched to a gene. The CDR3 runs to 17 residues. The germline V gene has CDR1 MDHEN and CDR2 SYDVKM. This CDR3 is CASSLRMTSPLYNEQFF. The CDR3 DNA reads TGTGCCAGCAGTTTACGGATGACTAGCCCCCTCTACAATGAGCAGTTCTTC.

This chain joins TRBV18 and TRBJ2-5; D is uncertain. CDR3 length: 14 amino acids. With 2 bases removed from V and 4 bases from J, the gap between germline ends came to 11 bases. Germline V gives CDR1 KGHSH, CDR2 LQKENI. The CDR3, as DNA: TGTGCCAGCTCACCATCCGCTGGGCCAGAGACCCAGTACTTC. Protein: CASSPSAGPETQYF.

V usage is TRBV6-1 and J usage is TRBJ2-5; D remains ambiguous. Trimming took 4 bases from V and 5 from J, leaving 11 bases between them. Looked up from germline, CDR1 is MNHNS and CDR2 is SASEGT. This CDR3 contains 13 residues. This chain's CDR3 is CASSGPSSETQYF. The CDR3 region has the DNA TGTGCCAGCAGTGGACCATCGAGCGAGACCCAGTACTTC.

This chain joins TRBV5-5 and TRBJ2-1; D call uncertain. Germline CDR1 and CDR2: SGHKS and YYEKEE (reference sequence). The CDR3 covers 14 residues. V dropped 4 bases and J dropped 8 bases, with 16 bases sitting between them. The CDR3 DNA reads TGTGCCAGCAGCCCGTATCTGGGTGAGGATGAGCAGTTCTTC. As protein: CASSPYLGEDEQFF.

This sequence joins TRBV7-9 and TRBJ1-4; D may be TRBD1 (5 bases). CDR1 is SEHNR and CDR2 is FQNEAQ in the germline V gene (reference sequence). CDR3 length: 14 residues. Trimming removed 1 base from V and 7 bases from J, with 10 bases in between. The CDR3 nucleotides are TGTGCCAGCAGCTTAGTGGGGCAGGGTGAAAAACTGTTTTTT. This encodes CASSLVGQGEKLFF.

The chain has TRBV5-1 and TRBJ2-1; either TRBD1 or TRBD2 may supply D (5 bases each). The CDR3 runs 15 residues. V dropped 4 bases and J dropped 4 bases, with 15 bases sitting between them. CDR1 SGHRS and CDR2 YFSETQ come from the germline V gene. The CDR3 protein is CASSGTGTDYNEQFF. The CDR3 bases are TGCGCCAGCAGCGGGACCGGGACGGATTACAATGAGCAGTTCTTC.

V usage is TRBV14 and J usage is TRBJ1-2; the D gene is possibly TRBD1 (5 bases). CDR3 length equals 13 residues. The germline CDR1 and CDR2 sequences are SGHDN and FVKESK. Trimming removed 3 bases at V and 4 bases at J, with 9 bases between. This CDR3 reads CASSQGHFYGYTF. Here the CDR3 DNA reads TGTGCCAGCAGCCAGGGGCACTTCTATGGCTACACCTTC.

This chain links TRBV6-1 with TRBJ2-7; D is undetermined. Germline lookup yields CDR1 MNHNS and CDR2 SASEGT. CDR3 length: 13 residues. The V gene lost 7 bases and the J gene lost 3 bases, with 13 bases spanning the gap. This CDR3 is CASTLPTVYEQYF. CDR3 bases: TGTGCCAGCACCCTACCGACTGTCTACGAGCAGTACTTC.

This chain connects TRBV15 to TRBJ2-6; the D gene is possibly TRBD2 (5 bases). Germline CDR1 reads LNHNV; CDR2 reads YYDKDF (reference sequence). This CDR3 is 16 amino acids long. V lost 0 bases and J lost 5, with 11 bases in between. The CDR3 spells CATSRDLGSWANVLTF. The CDR3 DNA sequence: TGTGCCACCAGCAGAGATCTTGGGAGTTGGGCCAACGTCCTGACTTTC.

The chain recombines TRBV11-2 with TRBJ2-1; no reliable D call. Trimming pared 3 bases from V and 0 bases from J, leaving 6 bases between. The CDR3 totals 14 residues. Germline CDR1 and CDR2: SGHAT and FQNNGV. The CDR3 region has the DNA TGTGCCAGCAGCTTGGAGTACTCCTACAATGAGCAGTTCTTC. This encodes CASSLEYSYNEQFF.

The rearrangement links TRBV27 to TRBJ2-4; D is ambiguous. Trimming took off 3 bases at V and 0 bases at J, with 15 bases between the two ends. From germline, CDR1 is MNHEY and CDR2 SMNVEV (reference sequence). The CDR3 covers 17 residues. CDR3 sequence: CASSFWLTGIAKNIQYF. CDR3 nucleotides: TGTGCCAGCAGTTTTTGGTTGACGGGCATAGCCAAAAACATTCAGTACTTC.

The chain couples TRBV5-4 to TRBJ2-7, with D possibly being TRBD1 (6 bases). Trimming pared 4 bases from V and 1 base from J, leaving 12 bases between. This CDR3 is built from 14 residues. The germline V gene encodes CDR1 SGHNT and CDR2 YYREEE (reference sequence). The CDR3 loop is CASSSSGASYEQYF. The CDR3 nucleotides read TGTGCCAGCAGCAGCTCAGGGGCGTCCTACGAGCAGTACTTC.

This chain joins TRBV5-1 and TRBJ1-2; D is unclear. V was cut by 0 bases and J by 4 bases, with 7 bases left in between. This CDR3 is built from 13 residues. CDR1 and CDR2 (germline): SGHRS, YFSETQ. DNA of the CDR3: TGCGCCAGCAGCTTGGAAGCATCCTATGGCTACACCTTC. The encoded protein is CASSLEASYGYTF.